Below, one T cell receptor (beta chain) is given with its context. Its cognate antigen is unknown. This specimen belongs to a study of monozygotic twins with inflammatory bowel disease. Each CDR3 protein gets one entry in TCRdb, which reprocessed the 5' RACE reads and gives no DNA. Its clone listing holds some 300,000 distinct CDR3 sequences. General observations from the study: IBD patients, compared with healthy twins, shared fewer clonotypes with others (especially with disease activity). No detectable difference in repertoire similarity separated concordant from discordant twins, possibly as a result of limited power.

The source is a human donor with ulcerative colitis or Crohn's disease, or a healthy co-twin of an affected twin (not recorded which). The sequencing sample was made of blood.

CDR3 protein: CASSVGGGWTIWETQYF. The chain uses TRBV28 and TRBJ2-5; the D call from TCRdb, TRBD1, cannot be confirmed without DNA. Germline V gives CDR1 MDHEN, CDR2 SYDVKM. The CDR3 is 17 amino acids. The full variable domain, with the rest looked up from reference TRBV28 and TRBJ2-5, is DVKVTQSSRYLVKRTGEKVFLECVQDMDHENMFWYRQDPGLGLRLIYFSYDVKMKEKGDIPEGYSVSREKKERFSLILESASTNQTSMYLCASSVGGGWTIWETQYFGPGTRLLVL.